This T cell receptor beta chain was documented in a study of T cell changes during pregnancy in multiple sclerosis. The count of this clone is one. The CDR3 covers 16 residues. CDR1 is KGHSH, CDR2 LQKENI, per germline. V shed 4 bases and J shed 6 bases, with 18 bases lying between them. Libraries were prepared by immunoSEQ multiplex PCR; TCRdb keeps only in-frame clonotypes and omits some of them. The table includes more than 45,000 clones, 85% to 95% detected once. This specimen consisted of CD8+ T cells from peripheral blood mononuclear cells, obtained in the second trimester of pregnancy. This TCR was recovered from a female donor with multiple sclerosis, enrolled in a pregnancy study. The chain recombines TRBV18 with TRBJ1-4; maybe TRBD1 (5 bases). CDR3 residues: CASSRPGLAGDEKLFF. Here the CDR3 DNA reads TGTGCCAGCTCACGACCGGGACTGGCCGGGGATGAAAAACTGTTTTTT.